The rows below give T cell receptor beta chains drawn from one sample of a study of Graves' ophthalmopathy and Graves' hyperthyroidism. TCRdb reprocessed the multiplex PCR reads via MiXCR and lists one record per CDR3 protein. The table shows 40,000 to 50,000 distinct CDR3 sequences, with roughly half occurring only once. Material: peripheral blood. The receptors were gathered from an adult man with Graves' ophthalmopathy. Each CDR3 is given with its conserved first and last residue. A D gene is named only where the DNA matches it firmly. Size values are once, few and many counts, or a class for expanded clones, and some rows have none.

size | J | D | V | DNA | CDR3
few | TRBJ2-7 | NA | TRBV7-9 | TGTGCCAGCAGCTCTACCCTCCAGGGGACGAGCTCCTACGAGCAGTACTTC | CASSSTLQGTSSYEQYF
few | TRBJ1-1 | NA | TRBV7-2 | TGTGCCAGCAGAGTTATGGTTGGGGGTTACACTGAAGCTTTCTTT | CASRVMVGGYTEAFF
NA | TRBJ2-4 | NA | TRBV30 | TGTGCCTGGAGGAGACCCAACATTCAGTACTTC | CAWRRPNIQYF
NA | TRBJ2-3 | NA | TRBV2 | TGTGCCAGCAGTACACTTGATACGCAGTATTTT | CASSTLDTQYF
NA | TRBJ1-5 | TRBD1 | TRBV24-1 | TGTGCCACCAGTGACCGGGACAGGGGGTCTAATCAGCCCCAGCATTTT | CATSDRDRGSNQPQHF
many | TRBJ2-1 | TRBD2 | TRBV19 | TGTGCCAGTGGACTAGCGGGGGCGTTTTACAATGAGCAGTTCTTC | CASGLAGAFYNEQFF
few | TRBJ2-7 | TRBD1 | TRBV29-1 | TGCAGCGCCCTCACAGGGGTGGGGGAGCAGTACTTC | CSALTGVGEQYF
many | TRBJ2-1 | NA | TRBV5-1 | TGCGCCAGCAGCGAGGGGGGGACCTACAATGAGCAGTTCTTC | CASSEGGTYNEQFF
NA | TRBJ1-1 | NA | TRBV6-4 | TGTGCCAGCAGTGACGGGACCCCGAACACTGAAGCTTTCTTT | CASSDGTPNTEAFF
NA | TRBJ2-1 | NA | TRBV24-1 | TGTGCCATCAGTACCCAACTCAACAATGAGCGGTTCTTC | CAISTQLNNERFF
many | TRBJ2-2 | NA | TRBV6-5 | TGTGCCAGCAGTTACTCAGAGACCGGGGAGCTGTTTTTT | CASSYSETGELFF
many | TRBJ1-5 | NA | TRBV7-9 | TGTGCCAGCAGTTCGGACCCGGTGGAGCCCCAGCATTTT | CASSSDPVEPQHF
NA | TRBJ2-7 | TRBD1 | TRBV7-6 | TGTGCCAGCAGCCAAAGGACAGGGATCCCCGAGCAGTACTTC | CASSQRTGIPEQYF
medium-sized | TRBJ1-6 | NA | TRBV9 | TGTGCCAGCAGCGTAGAGGAGGGTTATAATTCACCCCTCCACTTT | CASSVEEGYNSPLHF
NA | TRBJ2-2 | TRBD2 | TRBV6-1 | TGTGCCAGATGCCGCGATAGCGGGGAGCTGGTTTTT | CARCRDSGELVF
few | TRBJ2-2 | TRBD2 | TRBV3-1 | TGTGCCAGCAGCTCGACTAGCGGGGTAGTCGGGGAGCTGTTTTTT | CASSSTSGVVGELFF
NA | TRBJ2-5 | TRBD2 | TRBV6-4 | TGTGCCAGCAGTGGACTAGCGGGAGGCGGAGAGACCCAGTACTTC | CASSGLAGGGETQYF
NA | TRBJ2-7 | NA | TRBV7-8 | TGTGCCAGCAGTCCTGGGACTTCCACCTACGAGCAGTACTTC | CASSPGTSTYEQYF
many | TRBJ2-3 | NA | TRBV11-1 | TGTGCCAGCAGCTTAGGACAGGGCACAGATACGCAGTATTTT | CASSLGQGTDTQYF
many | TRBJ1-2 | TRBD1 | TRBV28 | TGTGCCAGCAGTTCCCAGGGAGGGGGCTACTATGGCTACACCTTC | CASSSQGGGYYGYTF
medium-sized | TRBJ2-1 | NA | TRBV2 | TGTGCCAGCAGGCACAGGGTCTACAATGAGCAGTTCTTC | CASRHRVYNEQFF
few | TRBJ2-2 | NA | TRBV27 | TGTGCCAGCAGTTTATCTAGTGTTGTCGGGGAGCTGTTTTTT | CASSLSSVVGELFF
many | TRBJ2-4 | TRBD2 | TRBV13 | TGTGCCAGCAGCCCCGCGGGACTAGCGGAAGGAAACATTCAGTACTTC | CASSPAGLAEGNIQYF
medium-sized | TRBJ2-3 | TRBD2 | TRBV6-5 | TGTGCCAGCTCCTCTAGCGGGGATAGCACAGATACGCAGTATTTT | CASSSSGDSTDTQYF
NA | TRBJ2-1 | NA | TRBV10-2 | TGCGCCAGCAGCCAAGGTAACTCGGGACCCTACAATGAGCAGTTCTTC | CASSQGNSGPYNEQFF
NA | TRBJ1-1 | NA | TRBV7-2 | TGTGCCAGCAGCTCCCGGGGAGCGGAAAGATTGGGTGAGGACACTGAAGCTTTCTTT | CASSSRGAERLGEDTEAFF
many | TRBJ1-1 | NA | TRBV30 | TGTGCCTGGAGTGTAGGGTCAAACACTGAAGCTTTCTTT | CAWSVGSNTEAFF
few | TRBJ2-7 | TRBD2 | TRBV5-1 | TGCGCCAGCTCCTTTGACGAGGGAGGGTCCTACGAGCAGTACTTC | CASSFDEGGSYEQYF